This T cell receptor (beta chain) was profiled in a study of T cell responses to AZD1222 COVID-19 vaccine. The CDR3 covers 13 residues. CDR1 is SQVTM and CDR2 is ANQGSEA in the germline V gene. The V and J ends lost 5 bases and 1 base respectively, with 12 bases between them. Only in-frame clones appear in the TCRdb table, and some are missing; sequencing was by immunoSEQ multiplex PCR. The table shows 70,000 to 80,000 clones, with around 80% occurring only once. V gene TRBV29-1 combines with J gene TRBJ2-7; D is undetermined. This material consisted of peripheral blood, taken 28 days after the second AZD1222 dose. The TCR originated in an adult who received the AZD1222 COVID-19 vaccine. The CDR3 sequence: CSVFLATSYEQYF. The CDR3 bases are TGCAGCGTTTTCTTGGCTACTTCCTACGAGCAGTACTTC.